This record covers a single T cell receptor beta chain. What antigen it recognizes has not been identified. It has no much larger one-base neighbor in the sample; base qualities were not kept. The cohort consisted of 600 to 700 healthy bone marrow donors. At the time of sampling, every cohort member was nominally healthy, though immune exposures that went unrecorded were likely present. The donor was CMV seronegative and belonged to the group of around 400 seronegative cohort members. A peripheral blood sample was collected from each donor, and TCR beta sequencing was performed on peripheral blood mononuclear cells. The Qiagen DNeasy Blood Extraction Kit was used to extract genomic DNA from the blood cell samples. Receptors were amplified or captured by the immunoSEQ multiplex PCR assay. For the multiplex PCR, a mixture combining 60 forward primers for TCR Vbeta segments and 13 reverse primers for TCR Jbeta segments was used. A multiplex PCR assay on genomic DNA amplified the CDR3 region of rearranged TCR beta genes. The amplified TCR beta libraries were sequenced on the Illumina HiSeq System as 87-base-pair reads. Regarding the original processing steps: In a later analysis, roughly 80 million unique TCR beta chains were counted across the 500 to 700 repertoires, and about 9.9 million of these chains were shared by at least two donors. To remove PCR and sequencing errors, raw reads were error-corrected and collapsed into unique sequences using a nearest-neighbor algorithm that merged closely related sequences. V, D and J gene segments were assigned by aligning CDR3 sequences to IMGT reference sequences. For a sequence to be retained, a match of at least six nucleotides was required to both a V gene segment and a J gene segment. Rearrangements were classified as productive when the CDR3 lacked stop codons and remained in frame with V and J, and all other rearrangements were classified as non-productive. Following IMGT convention, CDR3 was defined as the stretch from the second conserved V-encoded cysteine up to the conserved J-encoded phenylalanine. Sequences without an unambiguous match to a single V gene segment were excluded from the earlier analysis of over 500 of the donors. In an earlier analysis of 587 of the donors, V segments were called functional above 56.7% productive rearrangements and were called segregating when the between-donor standard deviation exceeded 5%. A statistical classification framework was developed to diagnose cytomegalovirus status using the catalog of TCR beta chain sequences. In a later analysis, V and J genes were assigned by comparing TCR nucleotide sequences against IMGT/GENE-DB human TR gene sequences. The TCRdist pipeline was used in a later analysis to assign CDR3 sequences and most-parsimonious VDJ recombination scenarios. In a later analysis, each TCR beta chain was defined by its CDR3 amino acid sequence together with its V-gene family, and reads lacking a unique V-gene family were excluded. In a later analysis, fewer than 600 highly shared, low-generation-probability nucleotide sequences were removed to address suspected cross-contamination and a sequencing artifact. For each public chain, a later analysis derived a clonal expansion index from normalized ranks of inferred template counts within each repertoire. Generation probabilities in a later analysis came from a VDJ recombination model fitted to out-of-frame rearrangements, and those results were checked against IGoR. A later analysis scored TCR-TCR, TCR-HLA and TCR-CMV co-occurrence with hypergeometric tests, applying a repertoire-size bias correction to TCR pairs. To estimate false discovery rates, a later analysis permuted the HLA or CMV assignments 20 times. In a later analysis, co-occurring TCRs were grouped with DBSCAN, and TCRdist sequence similarity was added when clustering was performed within HLA-allele-positive subsets. Co-occurrence clustering excluded repertoires with fewer than 30,000 or more than 120,000 public chains, plus five with anomalous nucleotide sharing. TCRdb obtained this table from immuneACCESS and retained in-frame rearrangements with V and J assigned. These tables miss some clones; where compared with another copy, unresolved V genes account for less than half of the shortfall, and the remainder is unexplained. The V and J calls and clone size come from that table; D and trimming were worked out from the DNA. A total of approximately 160,000 clones appear in this sample, 75% to 80% of them only once. Of the sample, roughly 0.7% falls within the top ten clones.

V is clipped by 2 bases and J by 6 bases, and the sequence between their germline boundaries is 16 bases long. Spanning cysteine to phenylalanine, the CDR3 consists of 15 amino acids. Of the read, only the CDR3 DNA is kept; its 45 bases are in frame from base 1. The CDR1 and CDR2 encoded by the germline V gene are MNHEY and SVGAGI. This specimen comes from a study of cytomegalovirus exposure and HLA in healthy donors (dated by TCRdb to the late 2010s). General notes on the study: In an earlier analysis of 450 to 750 of the donors, 276 Gb of sequence data and 100 million or so unique TCR beta sequences from about 190 million T cells were reported. An early release covering roughly 600 HLA-typed donors comprised 250 to 350 gigabases of sequencing data and approximately 80 million unique TCR sequences. Of the 350 to 450 genotyped donors, 81% fell in the genetic ancestry cluster associated with self-reported Caucasian donors. The study aimed to test whether cataloging public T cell receptors could reveal signatures of past pathogen exposure. The T cell repertoires of around 670 subjects were profiled by immunosequencing and related to cytomegalovirus serostatus. A separate validation cohort of roughly 110 different subjects was used in addition to the 666-subject first cohort. The study combined high-throughput TCR immunosequencing, statistical association of individual TCRs with disease status, and machine learning to predict cytomegalovirus infection status. A later analysis re-examined previously published TCR beta repertoires from just over 650 donors and added high-resolution HLA genotyping to investigate patterns of TCR occurrence. In the later analysis, no new phenotypic data were used to find candidate immune exposures; instead, reliance was placed on TCR beta sequences and their occurrence across donors. To decide whether each TCR beta V gene segment behaved as functional or pseudogenic, an earlier analysis of approximately 590 of the donors relied on high-throughput TCR beta sequencing. Donor age, sex, ethnicity and CMV serostatus were compiled alongside the repertoire data. A later genetic analysis used genome-wide SNP genotypes for about 55% of the 666 donors, treating that subset as a discovery cohort. All discovery cohort repertoires had been generated on a single sequencing platform. Class I and class II HLA loci were covered by the typing at four-digit resolution. Typing coverage differed by locus: A, B, C, DRB1 and DQB1 were typed in roughly 620-640 donors, DQA1 in about 560, DPA1 in roughly 590, and DPB1 in just under 490. Roughly 5 DR-DQ haplotypes were handled as single units for association and clustering because linkage in the cohort was strong. Across 398 genotyped donors of the cohort, an average of about 200,000 unique TCR beta nucleotide sequences per donor were sequenced, and roughly 20% of those sequences were non-productive. The paper's findings and limits, for the study overall: Compared with equally common non-associated chains, HLA-associated TCR beta chains in a later analysis were more clonally expanded and had lower generation probabilities. Strong co-occurrence of HLA alleles, especially DR and DQ, made assigning TCR associations to individual alleles difficult. According to the authors, the approach could potentially be generalized to other disease states and immunological phenotypes. Some IMGT-functional V segments, including TRBV6-2 and TRBV6-3, could not be told apart with the 87-base-pair reads, so those segments were excluded. According to a later analysis, most CMV-associated TCR beta chains appeared to be HLA-restricted, and the HLA associations seemed to be driven largely by CMV exposure. An earlier analysis of approximately 590 of the donors showed that most TCR beta V segments appeared in productive rearrangements either about 90% or about 30% of the time, which broadly matched IMGT annotations. In vitro tests confirmed that a few of the cytomegalovirus-associated TCR beta chains recognize cytomegalovirus antigens. Immune exposure information for the cohort was limited to CMV serostatus. Correlated functional status among segregating V segments might be attributable to linkage disequilibrium, but an unknown experimental factor could not be ruled out. HLA typing was unavailable for some donors at each locus, so association tests used only the typed subset. A further reported finding was that TCR beta sequences accurately predicted the HLA-A and HLA-B alleles for most subjects in the first cohort. The study gave a list of under 200 TCR beta chains associated with cytomegalovirus. The cohort was sequenced for TCR beta chains only, and without alpha or paired-chain data the features that could be detected were limited. Most TCR sequences were seen in very few donors, while some public TCRs were found in many individuals. V-gene and J-gene trimming of TCR beta chains was associated with a missense DCLRE1C variant in a later genetic analysis, and the association was replicated in an independent cohort. A later analysis found that TCR association rates varied across HLA loci, with DRB1 alleles showing the most associated TCRs and HLA-C alleles the fewest. Compared with the approximately 670-donor mean, donors in an Asian-associated ancestry cluster had fewer N-insertions in productive TCRs, according to a later genetic analysis. In a later analysis, some 17,000 TCR beta sequences were associated with specific HLA alleles at a false discovery rate of 0.05. The classifier was reported to diagnose cytomegalovirus status with high specificity and sensitivity in both the original cohort and the validation cohort. Because counts were too low, roughly 16 rarely observed V segments, including chromosome 9 orphons, were left out of the earlier analysis of about 500 of the donors. Several of the top co-occurrence clusters appeared to be linked to parvovirus B19, influenza, CMV and Epstein-Barr virus, according to a later analysis. A group of highly shared sequence variants was considered likely to be a technical artifact of the sequencing pipeline. Presence/absence analyses assumed roughly uniform sequencing depth across donors, an assumption that may not hold.

The TCR was taken from a male donor in good health and CMV-seronegative. Here the chain combines TRBV6-5 and TRBJ1-1, with TRBD1 perhaps the D gene, on 5 matching bases. The sample consisted of PBMCs. The nucleotide sequence is given as TGTGCCAGCAGTTACCAGCCAGGGAGGAGGGCTGAAGCTTTCTTT. It codes for CASSYQPGRRAEAFF.